This T cell receptor (beta chain) was sequenced for a study of cytomegalovirus exposure and HLA in healthy donors. This donor's file did not include a recorded CMV serostatus. The CDR3 runs to 16 residues. The trim removed 1 base at V and 3 bases at J, leaving 5 bases unmatched. Per germline, CDR1 SGHDN and CDR2 FVKESK. PCR involved 60 Vbeta and 13 Jbeta primers. The data were produced by immunoSEQ multiplex PCR, yet TCRdb's version contains in-frame clones alone and is incomplete. The table lists roughly 130,000 clones, about three quarters of them singletons. The rearrangement links TRBV14 to TRBJ2-1; 8 bases are shared with TRBD2. This clonotype originated in a human donor in good health. The sample comprised PBMCs. This chain's CDR3 is CASSQGGGRFYNEQFF. CDR3 coding DNA: TGTGCCAGCAGCCAAGGCGGGGGGCGGTTCTACAATGAGCAGTTCTTC.